This T cell receptor beta chain was sequenced for a study of T cell changes during pregnancy in multiple sclerosis. This CDR3 contains 17 residues. V trimming: 2 bases; J trimming: 3 bases; junction bases outside the gene matches: 12. Germline CDR1 WSHSY, CDR2 SAAADI. TCRdb keeps only in-frame clones here, not all; method: immunoSEQ multiplex PCR. The repertoire holds 70,000 to 80,000 clones, with 90% to 95% as singletons. The V gene is TRBV10-2, the J gene TRBJ2-7; 8 positions agree with TRBD1. The source is a female donor with multiple sclerosis, enrolled in a pregnancy study. This material consisted of peripheral blood, taken in the first trimester of pregnancy. As DNA, the CDR3 is TGCGCCAGCAGTGAGGCGCCGGGGACAGGTCATAACTACGAGCAGTACTTC. Its translation: CASSEAPGTGHNYEQYF.